This TCR beta chain was observed in a study of blood T cell repertoires in COVID-19. Study-level information: COVID-19 samples collected from the United States, Italy and Spain covered acute and convalescent phases. T cells, B-cell-depleted T cells, or PBMCs provided the cDNA or gDNA that served as material.

The CDR3 covers 16 residues. The V and J ends lost 6 bases and 1 base, in that order; junction bases with no gene match: 9. Germline CDR1 SNHLY, CDR2 FYNNEI. Authors' methods: Researchers report that nucleated cell counts were estimated from reference gene primer amplification. Sequencing was performed with immunoSEQ multiplex PCR; in TCRdb, only in-frame clones are kept and a portion is missing. The D gene and trimming were derived from the DNA, and the V and J assignments and clone size from that table. The sample contains roughly 250,000 clones, roughly 84% of which appear only once. The chain uses TRBV2 and TRBJ2-5, with 9 bases that match TRBD2. The sequenced sample consisted of peripheral blood. The clonotype comes from a human donor in a cohort sampled during active COVID-19. In DNA form, the CDR3 reads TGTGCCAGCAGCCCCTCGCTAGCGGGAACCCAAGAGACCCAGTACTTC. Its protein product is CASSPSLAGTQETQYF.